Described below is a single T cell receptor beta chain sequence and its context. Antigen unknown. This sample was included in a study of CD8 T cells in ankylosing spondylitis. General observations from the study: It appeared that ankylosing spondylitis blood was characterized by a TCR beta motif of seven or eight highly homologous variants.

TCRdb independently ran MiXCR on the 5' RACE reads; one entry per CDR3 protein. Of fewer than 400,000 distinct CDR3 sequences listed, 20% to 25% were seen once; the top ten hold around 16%. The sample consisted of blood, either unsorted or a sorted T cell fraction (not recorded which). The TCR originated in a male donor with ankylosing spondylitis.

For the CDR3, the DNA is TGTGCCAGCAGGGGGACAGGCTATGGCTACACCTTC. Its translation: CASRGTGYGYTF. The rearrangement joins TRBV2 to TRBJ1-2, with 8 bases fitting TRBD1. The junction had 1 base not matched to a gene; V was cut back by 6 bases and J by 4 bases. Germline V gives CDR1 SNHLY, CDR2 FYNNEI. This CDR3 spans 12 amino acids.